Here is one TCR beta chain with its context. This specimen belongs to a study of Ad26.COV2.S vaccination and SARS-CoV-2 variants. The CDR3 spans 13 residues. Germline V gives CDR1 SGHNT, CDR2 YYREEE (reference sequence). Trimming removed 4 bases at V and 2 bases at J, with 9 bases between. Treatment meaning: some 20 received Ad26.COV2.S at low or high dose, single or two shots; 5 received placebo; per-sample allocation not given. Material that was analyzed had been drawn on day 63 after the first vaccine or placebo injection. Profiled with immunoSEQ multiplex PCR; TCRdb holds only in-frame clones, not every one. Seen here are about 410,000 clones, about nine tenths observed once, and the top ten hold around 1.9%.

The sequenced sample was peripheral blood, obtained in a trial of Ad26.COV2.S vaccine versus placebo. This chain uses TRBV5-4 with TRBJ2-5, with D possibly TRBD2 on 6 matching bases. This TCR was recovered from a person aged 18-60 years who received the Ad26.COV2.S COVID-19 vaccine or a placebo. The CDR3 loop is CASSPGRQETQYF. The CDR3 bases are TGTGCCAGCAGCCCCGGGAGACAAGAGACCCAGTACTTC.